Described below is a single T cell receptor (beta chain) sequence and its context. Antigen: not known. This record comes from a study of blood T cells in healthy people across ages. Findings and limits, study-wide: Calculation of diversity from one million T cells yielded estimates considered to be underestimates.

CDR1 and CDR2 (germline): MNHEY, SVGEGT. This CDR3 has 15 residues. With 6 bases clipped from V and 8 bases from J, the junction kept 8 bases outside the gene matches. Primed by a sample-barcoded 5' primer and a J-beta primer mix, a second PCR proceeded for about 7 to 12 cycles. TCRdb re-called the 5' RACE reads through MiXCR, storing one row per CDR3 protein. The repertoire consists of about 1.8 million distinct CDR3 sequences, with around half occurring once and the leading ten covering approximately 2.1%. Per-sample PBMC isolation yielded at least 6.5 million cells. Every sample gave at least 5 micrograms of total RNA when it was extracted.

V gene TRBV6-2 or TRBV6-3 combines with J gene TRBJ1-6, with 9 bases aligning to TRBD1. Sequenced sample: blood. The TCR was taken from a woman between 40 and 50 years old in good health. The CDR3 DNA is TGTGCCAGCAGAAATGGGACAGGGAGGGATTCACCCCTCCACTTT. Translated, it gives CASRNGTGRDSPLHF.